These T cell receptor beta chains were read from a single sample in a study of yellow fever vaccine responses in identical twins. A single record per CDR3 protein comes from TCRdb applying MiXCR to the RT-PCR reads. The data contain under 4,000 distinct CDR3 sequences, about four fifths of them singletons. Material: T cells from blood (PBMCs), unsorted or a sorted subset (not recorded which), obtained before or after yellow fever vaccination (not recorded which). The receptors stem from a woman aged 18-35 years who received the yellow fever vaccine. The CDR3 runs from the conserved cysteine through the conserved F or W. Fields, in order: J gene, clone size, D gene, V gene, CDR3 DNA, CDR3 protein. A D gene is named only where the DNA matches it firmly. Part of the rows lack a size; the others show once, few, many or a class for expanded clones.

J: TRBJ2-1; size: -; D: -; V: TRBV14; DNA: TGTGCCAGCAGCCAGGAGTCCTCCTACAATGAGCAGTTCTTC; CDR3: CASSQESSYNEQFF
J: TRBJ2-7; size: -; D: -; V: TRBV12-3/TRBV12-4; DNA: TGTGCCAGCAGTTTACTTGGCAGCTACGAGCAGTACTTC; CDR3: CASSLLGSYEQYF
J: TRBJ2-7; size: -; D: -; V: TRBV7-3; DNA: TGTGCCAGCAGCTTAAGACAGCACTACGAGCAGTACTTC; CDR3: CASSLRQHYEQYF
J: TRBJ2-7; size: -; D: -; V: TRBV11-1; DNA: TGTGCCAGCAGCTTAGGAGACATTTACTCCTACGAGCAGTACTTC; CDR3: CASSLGDIYSYEQYF
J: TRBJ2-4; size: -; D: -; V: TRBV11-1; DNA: TGTGCCAGCAGCTTAGCTGGGCCGGGAGCCAAAAACATTCAGTACTTC; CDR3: CASSLAGPGAKNIQYF
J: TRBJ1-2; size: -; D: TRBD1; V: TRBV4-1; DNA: TGCGCCAGCAGCCAAGCGACAGGGGCGGGTTATGGCTACACCTTC; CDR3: CASSQATGAGYGYTF
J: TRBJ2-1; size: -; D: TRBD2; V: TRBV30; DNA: TGTGCCTGGAGTGTACCGGCGGGAGCGGCGCAGTTCTTC; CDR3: CAWSVPAGAAQFF
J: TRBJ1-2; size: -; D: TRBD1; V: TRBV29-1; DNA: TGCTGCGTTGAGGTAGACAGGGCCTCCAACTATGGCTACACCTTC; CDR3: CCVEVDRASNYGYTF
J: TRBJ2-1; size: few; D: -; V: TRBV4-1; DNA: TGCGCCAGCAGCCAAGATGAACAGGGTTACAATGAGCAGTTCTTC; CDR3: CASSQDEQGYNEQFF
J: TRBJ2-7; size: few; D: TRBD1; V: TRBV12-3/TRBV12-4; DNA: TGTGCCAGCAGTCCAACGACAGGGGGTTACGAGCAGTACTTC; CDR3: CASSPTTGGYEQYF
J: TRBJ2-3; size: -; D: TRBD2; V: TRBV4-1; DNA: TGCGCCAGCAGCCGGCTAGCGGGAACAGATACGCAGTATTTT; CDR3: CASSRLAGTDTQYF
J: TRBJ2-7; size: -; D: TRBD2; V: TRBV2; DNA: TGTGCCAGCAGTGATAGCGGGGGGATCTACGAGCAGTACTTC; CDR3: CASSDSGGIYEQYF
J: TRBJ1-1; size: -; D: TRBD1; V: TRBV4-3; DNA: TGCGCCAGCAGCCAAGGCCGGACAGGGGCGCACACTGAAGCTTTCTTT; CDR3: CASSQGRTGAHTEAFF
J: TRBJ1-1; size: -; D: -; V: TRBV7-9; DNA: TGTGCCAGCAGCTTATTCCCGGGTGGGGTCACTGAAGCTTTCTTT; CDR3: CASSLFPGGVTEAFF
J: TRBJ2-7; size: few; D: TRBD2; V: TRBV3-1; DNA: TGTGCCAGCAGCCCAGCGGCTAGCGGCTCCTACGAGCAGTACTTC; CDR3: CASSPAASGSYEQYF
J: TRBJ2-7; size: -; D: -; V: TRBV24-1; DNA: TGTGCCACCAGTTCGTCCGGGGACTACGAGCAGTACTTC; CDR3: CATSSSGDYEQYF
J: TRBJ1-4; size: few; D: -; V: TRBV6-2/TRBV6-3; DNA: TGTGCCAGCAGTTACTCGAGAAGCGAAAAACTGTTTTTT; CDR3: CASSYSRSEKLFF
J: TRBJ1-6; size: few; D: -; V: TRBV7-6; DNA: TGTGCCAGCAGCGCCGACAGTTATTCACCCCTCCACTTT; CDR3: CASSADSYSPLHF
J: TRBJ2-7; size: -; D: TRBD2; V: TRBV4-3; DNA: TGCGCCAGCAGCCAAGATGAGTTGAGCGGGGGACCCTACGAGCAGTACTTC; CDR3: CASSQDELSGGPYEQYF
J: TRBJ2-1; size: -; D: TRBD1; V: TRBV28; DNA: TGTGCCAGCAGTTCCGGGACAGTTTCCTACAATGAGCAGTTCTTC; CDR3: CASSSGTVSYNEQFF
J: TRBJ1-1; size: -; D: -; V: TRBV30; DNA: TGTGCCTGGAATCAAGGGGCTATCCAGAACACTGAAGCTTTCTTT; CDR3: CAWNQGAIQNTEAFF
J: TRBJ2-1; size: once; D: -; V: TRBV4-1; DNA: TGCGCCAGCAGCCAATTGGGAGTAGCGGCCTACAATGAGCAGTTCTTC; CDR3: CASSQLGVAAYNEQFF
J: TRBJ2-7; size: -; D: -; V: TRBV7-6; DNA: TGTGCCAGCAGCTTAGTACACAGCTACGAGCAGTACTTC; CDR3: CASSLVHSYEQYF
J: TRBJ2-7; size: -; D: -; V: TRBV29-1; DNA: TGCAGCGTTGAAGTTCCGGACTCAACCTACGAGCAGTACTTC; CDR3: CSVEVPDSTYEQYF
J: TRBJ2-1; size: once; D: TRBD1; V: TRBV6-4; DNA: TGTGCCAGCAGTGACGGGACAGGTCTACATGAGCAGTTCTTC; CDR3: CASSDGTGLHEQFF
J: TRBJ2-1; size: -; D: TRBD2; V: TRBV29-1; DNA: TGCAGCGTGACAGGGACTAGCGGGAGTCCCTACAATGAGCAGTTCTTC; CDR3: CSVTGTSGSPYNEQFF
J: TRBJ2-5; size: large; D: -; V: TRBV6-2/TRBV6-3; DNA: TGTGCCAGCAGTTACCGCGGGACAGCTTGGGAGACCCAGTACTTC; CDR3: CASSYRGTAWETQYF
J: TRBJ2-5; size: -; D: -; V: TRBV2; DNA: TGTGCCAGCAGTGGGTCATGGGGCTTACAAAGACAAGAGACCCAGTACTTC; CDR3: CASSGSWGLQRQETQYF